A single sample gave rise to the 21 T cell receptor beta chains below, sequenced in a study of T cells after posttransplantation cyclophosphamide. Some clones are missing from TCRdb's copy, which holds only in-frame ones; the method was immunoSEQ multiplex PCR. The specimen has about 12,000 clones, none found just once. The sequenced material came from PBMCs. Receptors were obtained from a woman in her thirties or forties in good health, CMV-negative, and a related stem cell transplant donor.

This clone has only a few counts. The chain uses TRBV30 and TRBJ2-5; TRBD1 matches 7 bases. Germline V lookup: CDR1 GTSNPN, CDR2 SVGIG (reference sequence). The CDR3 has 17 residues. V lost 2 bases, J lost 6 bases, and 18 bases stayed unmatched. CDR3: CAWSKGLGTVEGKTQYF. The CDR3 coding sequence is TGTGCCTGGAGTAAAGGGTTAGGGACAGTCGAGGGGAAGACCCAGTACTTC.

This clone occurred many times. The chain joins TRBV19 to TRBJ2-3, with D possibly being TRBD2 (5 bases). Germline V gene lookup returns CDR1 LNHDA and CDR2 SQIVND (reference sequence). The CDR3 totals 15 residues. Deletions cut 5 bases from V and 6 bases from J, with 18 bases between. CDR3 sequence (DNA): TGTGCCAGTAGTTTCGAGGCAGCGGCGCGGGATACGCAGTATTTT. Translation gives CASSFEAAARDTQYF. The full variable domain, with the rest looked up from reference TRBV19 and TRBJ2-3, is DGGITQSPKYLFRKEGQNVTLSCEQNLNHDAMYWYRQDPGQGLRLIYYSQIVNDFQKGDIAEGYSVSREKKESFPLTVTSAQKNPTAFYLCASSFEAAARDTQYFGPGTRLTVL.

There are many counts of this clone. V is TRBV7-9 and J is TRBJ2-3; 8 nucleotides match TRBD2. The germline CDR1 and CDR2 sequences are SEHNR and FQNEAQ (reference sequence). V lost 5 bases and J lost 4; bases outside the gene matches: 5. The CDR3 extends over 14 amino acids. CDR3 sequence: CASSRSGVSDTQYF. The CDR3 DNA reads as TGTGCCAGCAGCCGTAGCGGGGTATCAGATACGCAGTATTTT.

This clone showed up many times. This chain joins TRBV16 and TRBJ1-4; D not certain. The V end lost 0 bases, the J end lost 8 bases, and 4 bases lay between the germline ends. The CDR3 is made up of 12 amino acids. Germline CDR1 KGHSY, CDR2 FQNENV. CDR3 in amino acids: CASSQSGEKLFF. The CDR3 DNA sequence: TGTGCCAGCAGCCAATCTGGCGAAAAACTGTTTTTT.

Ten or more counts support this clone. The V call is TRBV19, the J call TRBJ1-1; 8 nucleotides align to TRBD1. V was clipped by 6 bases and J by 5 bases; unmatched bases: 14. The CDR3 has 16 residues. Germline V gene data show CDR1 as LNHDA and CDR2 as SQIVND (reference sequence). The CDR3 coding sequence is TGTGCCAGTAGCTACCGTGAGGGCAGGGGGCCGACTGAAGCTTTCTTT. This translates into CASSYREGRGPTEAFF.

This clone was counted at least ten times. The chain carries TRBV28 and TRBJ2-5; the match to TRBD2 covers 8 bases. The germline V gene encodes CDR1 MDHEN and CDR2 SYDVKM. The ends lost 4 bases at V and 4 bases at J; junction bases unmatched: 8. The CDR3 has 15 residues. CDR3 bases: TGTGCCAGCAGTTCACCCAGTAGCGGGACAGAGACCCAGTACTTC. It encodes CASSSPSSGTETQYF. The variable domain in full, with the rest retrieved from reference TRBV28 and TRBJ2-5, is DVKVTQSSRYLVKRTGEKVFLECVQDMDHENMFWYRQDPGLGLRLIYFSYDVKMKEKGDIPEGYSVSREKKERFSLILESASTNQTSMYLCASSSPSSGTETQYFGPGTRLLVL.

This clone was recorded at least ten times. This rearrangement joins TRBV18 to TRBJ1-3; the D gene is possibly TRBD1 (6 bases). The V end lost 5 bases, the J end lost 0 bases, and 11 bases lay between the germline ends. Germline CDR1 is KGHSH and CDR2 is LQKENI. The CDR3 covers 15 residues. Written as DNA, the CDR3 is TGTGCCAGCTCATGGGACACCAGCTCTGGAAACACCATATATTTT. This codes for CASSWDTSSGNTIYF.

This clone has a count of ten or more. Other DNA variants within this sample encode the same CDR3. The chain has TRBV18 and TRBJ2-7; D call uncertain. Trimming removed 2 bases from V and 0 bases from J, with 8 bases in between. CDR3 length equals 14 residues. CDR1 and CDR2 (germline): KGHSH, LQKENI. The CDR3 DNA follows: TGTGCCAGCTCACCAGGAACAGCCTCCTACGAGCAGTACTTC. Its translation: CASSPGTASYEQYF.

In this sample, this clone turned up many times. The genes are TRBV12-3 or TRBV12-4 and TRBJ2-7, with a tentative D call TRBD1 (6 bases). This CDR3 comprises 14 residues. V lost 3 bases and J 1 base, leaving 10 bases between the germline ends. The CDR3 reads CASSFQGISYEQYF. Written as DNA, the CDR3 is TGTGCCAGCAGTTTTCAGGGGATTTCCTACGAGCAGTACTTC.

In its sample, this clone was seen many times. The chain links TRBV12-3 or TRBV12-4 to TRBJ1-1; no reliable D call. The V end was cut by 1 base, the J end by 1 base, with 7 bases between. This CDR3 is built from 14 residues. This CDR3 reads CASSLEAGNTEAFF. CDR3 DNA: TGTGCCAGCAGTTTAGAAGCAGGGAACACTGAAGCTTTCTTT.

This clone was seen many times. The CDR3 is CASSFGQNWPDTQYF. The CDR3 bases are TGCGCCAGCAGCTTTGGACAGAACTGGCCAGATACGCAGTATTTT. The J gene is TRBJ2-3, the V gene TRBV4-3; perhaps TRBD1 as D (6 bases). CDR3 length: 15 amino acids. From germline, CDR1 is LGHNA and CDR2 YSLEER. V was pared by 5 bases and J by 4 bases, with 16 bases between.

This clone was seen repeatedly, ten times or more. The rearrangement joins TRBV2 to TRBJ1-4; D perhaps matches TRBD1 (5 bases). Germline V gene data show CDR1 as SNHLY and CDR2 as FYNNEI. CDR3 size: 14 residues. Trimming left V 7 bases short and J 4 bases short, with 13 bases between. CDR3 sequence (DNA): TGTGCCAGCAATACAGGAACCCATAATGAAAAACTGTTTTTT. Translated, it gives CASNTGTHNEKLFF.

Ten or more counts support this clone. One end of the junction does not line up with germline, which may come from a read error. The V gene is TRBV5-4, the J gene TRBJ1-2, with D unclear. Germline V gene data show CDR1 as SGHNT and CDR2 as YYREEE (reference sequence). The CDR3 is made up of 14 amino acids. The CDR3 nucleotides are TGTGCCACCAGCAGTCCGCAGGTTAACTATGGCTACACCTTC. Translated, it gives CATSSPQVNYGYTF.

This clone was observed many times. The chain employs TRBV6-6 and TRBJ1-2; tentative D call: TRBD1 (6 bases). The CDR3 spans 16 residues. Germline CDR1 MNHNY, CDR2 SVGAGI (reference sequence). Trimming shortened V by 0 bases and J by 8 bases, and 19 bases separated the two germline ends. The CDR3 is CASSYSVRGARGGYTF. The CDR3 DNA follows: TGTGCCAGCAGTTACTCGGTGCGGGGGGCGCGTGGGGGCTACACCTTC.

This clone has a count of ten or more. This sequence joins TRBV7-6 and TRBJ2-1; D possibly corresponds to TRBD2 (6 bases). Germline assignment: CDR1 SGHVS and CDR2 FNYEAQ. This CDR3 is built from 14 residues. With 1 base removed from V and 6 bases from J, the gap between germline ends came to 10 bases. DNA of the CDR3: TGTGCCAGCAGCTTAGGTGGAGGGTCCAATGAGCAGTTCTTC. Translated, it gives CASSLGGGSNEQFF.

In its sample, this clone was seen many times. This rearrangement joins TRBV29-1 to TRBJ1-1, with D possibly matching TRBD1 (6 bases). Trimming took off 7 bases at V and 1 base at J, with 10 bases between the two ends. Germline CDR1 and CDR2: SQVTM and ANQGSEA. CDR3 length: 12 residues. As DNA, the CDR3 is TGCAGCGCTTCGACAGGGAACACTGAAGCTTTCTTT. The encoded protein is CSASTGNTEAFF.

This clone was seen repeatedly, ten times or more. CDR3 in amino acids: CAWSSGGTIYF. Here the CDR3 DNA reads TGTGCCTGGAGCTCAGGAGGGACCATATATTTT. The rearrangement links TRBV30 to TRBJ1-3; D ambiguous. Germline V CDR1 and CDR2: GTSNPN, SVGIG (reference sequence). Trimming shortened V by 3 bases and J by 10 bases, and 10 bases separated the two germline ends. This CDR3 region has 11 residues.

This clone was found many times. CDR3 sequence: CAIHPGLGRGMNTEAFF. CDR3 sequence (DNA): TGTGCCATTCACCCCGGATTGGGGCGGGGAATGAACACTGAAGCTTTCTTT. This chain links TRBV6-2 or TRBV6-3 with TRBJ1-1, with D perhaps matching TRBD1 (5 bases). This CDR3 has 17 amino acids. Trimming removed 10 bases at V and 0 bases at J, with 24 bases between. The germline V gene encodes CDR1 MNHEY and CDR2 SVGEGT.

In nucleotides, the CDR3 is TGCGCCAGCAGCGGGGGGACAGGCGGGGATACGCAGTATTTT. Amino acid sequence: CASSGGTGGDTQYF. V is TRBV5-1 and J is TRBJ2-3; 8 bases align to TRBD1. V trimming: 4 bases; J trimming: 6 bases; junction bases outside the gene matches: 7. The CDR3 length is 14 residues. Germline-derived CDR1 and CDR2 are SGHRS and YFSETQ. Drawing the rest from reference TRBV5-1 and TRBJ2-3, the complete variable domain is KAGVTQTPRYLIKTRGQQVTLSCSPISGHRSVSWYQQTPGQGLQFLFEYFSETQRNKGNFPGRFSGRQFSNSRSEMNVSTLELGDSALYLCASSGGTGGDTQYFGPGTRLTVL.

By sample fraction, this clone is medium-sized (0.01 to 0.1%). The chain couples TRBV7-9 to TRBJ2-1; D not certain. Trimming left V 1 base short and J 10 bases short, with 8 bases between. The CDR3 length is 12 residues. CDR1 SEHNR and CDR2 FQNEAQ come from the germline V gene (reference sequence). The CDR3 coding sequence is TGTGCCAGCAGCTTAGATAGCCGGGAGCAGTTCTTC. Encoded protein: CASSLDSREQFF.

This clone was seen repeatedly, ten times or more. The rearrangement joins TRBV6-5 to TRBJ2-1; 10 bases line up with TRBD2. Germline values: CDR1 MNHEY, CDR2 SVGAGI. The CDR3 sequence is 16 residues long. J gave up 5 bases and V 6 bases, and 10 bases lay outside the gene matches. CDR3 nucleotide sequence: TGTGCCAGCAGCTACCTAGCGGGAGCTTCCCACAATGAGCAGTTCTTC. This translates into CASSYLAGASHNEQFF.